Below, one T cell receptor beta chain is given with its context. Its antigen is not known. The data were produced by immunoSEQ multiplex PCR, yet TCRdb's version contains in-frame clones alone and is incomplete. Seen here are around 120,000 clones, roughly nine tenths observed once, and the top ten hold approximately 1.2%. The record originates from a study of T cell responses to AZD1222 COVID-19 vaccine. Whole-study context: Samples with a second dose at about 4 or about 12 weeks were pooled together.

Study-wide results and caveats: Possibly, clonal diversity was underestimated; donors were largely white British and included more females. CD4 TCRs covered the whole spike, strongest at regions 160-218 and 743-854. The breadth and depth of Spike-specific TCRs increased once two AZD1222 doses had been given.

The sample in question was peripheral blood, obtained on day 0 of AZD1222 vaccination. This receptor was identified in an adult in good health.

The CDR3: CASSQEGRDSPLHF. The CDR3 bases are TGTGCCAGCAGCCAAGAGGGTAGGGATTCACCCCTCCACTTT. This sequence joins TRBV4-2 and TRBJ1-6; D not certain. The CDR3 is made up of 14 amino acids. Germline CDR1 and CDR2: LGHNA and YNFKEQ. V lost 0 bases and J 8 bases, leaving 8 bases between the germline ends.